Presented here are 18 T cell receptor beta chains from one specimen sequenced in a study of immune evolution from preneoplasia to lung adenocarcinoma. Data came from immunoSEQ multiplex PCR; TCRdb stores just in-frame clones and leaves some out. This table has some 10,000 clones, around 79% appearing once. The material sequenced was FFPE minimally invasive lung adenocarcinoma tissue. The receptors come from an older donor with lung adenocarcinoma.

This sequence joins TRBV5-1 and TRBJ2-3, with D maybe TRBD2 (6 bases). Looked up from germline, CDR1 is SGHRS and CDR2 is YFSETQ. With 4 bases removed from V and 0 bases from J, the gap between germline ends came to 12 bases. The CDR3 totals 15 residues. Here the CDR3 DNA reads TGCGCCAGCAGCGTTATAGCGGACAGCACAGATACGCAGTATTTT. The encoded protein is CASSVIADSTDTQYF. Drawing the rest from reference TRBV5-1 and TRBJ2-3, the complete variable domain is KAGVTQTPRYLIKTRGQQVTLSCSPISGHRSVSWYQQTPGQGLQFLFEYFSETQRNKGNFPGRFSGRQFSNSRSEMNVSTLELGDSALYLCASSVIADSTDTQYFGPGTRLTVL.

V is TRBV28 and J is TRBJ2-5; D perhaps matches TRBD1 (6 bases). The DNA end is more similar to TRBJ2-7, so the J call may be wrong. Per the germline V gene, CDR1 is MDHEN and CDR2 is SYDVKM. This CDR3 is 14 amino acids long. The CDR3 sequence is CASSTGQTTYEQYF. DNA for the CDR3: TGTGCCAGCTCTACAGGGCAGACGACCTACGAGCAGTACTTC.

This chain uses TRBV15 with TRBJ2-6; no definite D call. Trimming left V 4 bases short and J 0 bases short, with 7 bases between. Germline assignment: CDR1 LNHNV and CDR2 YYDKDF (reference sequence). CDR3 size: 15 residues. The CDR3 sequence is CATSTGNSGANVLTF. The CDR3 DNA reads TGTGCCACCAGCACTGGCAACTCTGGGGCCAACGTCCTGACTTTC.

The chain couples TRBV5-1 to TRBJ2-5; 8 nucleotides line up with TRBD2. The germline CDR1 and CDR2 sequences are SGHRS and YFSETQ. This CDR3 region has 16 residues. With 4 bases clipped from V and 4 bases from J, the junction kept 12 bases outside the gene matches. CDR3 loop: CASSLEGLGGRETQYF. The DNA of the CDR3 is TGCGCCAGCAGCCTAGAGGGACTAGGGGGGAGAGAGACCCAGTACTTC. Combining the CDR3 with reference TRBV5-1 and TRBJ2-5 gives the whole variable domain KAGVTQTPRYLIKTRGQQVTLSCSPISGHRSVSWYQQTPGQGLQFLFEYFSETQRNKGNFPGRFSGRQFSNSRSEMNVSTLELGDSALYLCASSLEGLGGRETQYFGPGTRLLVL.

V is TRBV4-1 and J is TRBJ2-7, with 7 bases identical to TRBD1. This CDR3 spans 17 amino acids. CDR1 is MGHRA, CDR2 YSYEKL, per germline. V gave up 2 bases and J gave up 1 base; unmatched junction bases: 11. CDR3 coding DNA: TGCGCCAGCAGCCAAACCCTCGTGAGGGGGCCGTCCTACGAGCAGTACTTC. Translation gives CASSQTLVRGPSYEQYF.

The V gene is TRBV2, the J gene TRBJ2-5, with 9 positions matching TRBD1. Germline V gives CDR1 SNHLY, CDR2 FYNNEI. Trimming at V came to 8 bases and at J to 2 bases, leaving 21 bases not matched to a gene. The CDR3 is made up of 19 amino acids. CDR3 in amino acids: CASGGPSSARTGEQETQYF. CDR3 nucleotides: TGTGCCAGCGGAGGCCCTTCGTCCGCAAGGACAGGGGAGCAAGAGACCCAGTACTTC.

This rearrangement joins TRBV5-1 to TRBJ2-2; D possibly corresponds to TRBD1 (6 bases). V was shortened by 4 bases and J by 4 bases, with 14 bases between the two germline ends. This CDR3 spans 15 amino acids. CDR1 and CDR2 (germline): SGHRS, YFSETQ. CDR3 residues: CASSSDRIRTGELFF. Written as DNA, the CDR3 is TGCGCCAGCAGCAGTGACAGGATCCGCACCGGGGAGCTGTTTTTT.

The chain couples TRBV7-8 to TRBJ1-5; 7 bases agree with TRBD1. Looked up from germline, CDR1 is SGHVS and CDR2 is FQNEAQ. The CDR3 is 13 amino acids. Germline trimming cut 5 bases from V and 7 bases from J; bases unmatched to any gene: 5. Here the CDR3 reads CASSPRQGQPQHF. The CDR3 coding sequence is TGTGCCAGCAGCCCTAGACAGGGCCAGCCCCAGCATTTT.

Only a few counts were recorded for this clone. The gene calls are TRBV27 and TRBJ1-5; D not resolved. The germline CDR1 and CDR2 sequences are MNHEY and SMNVEV (reference sequence). This CDR3 has 14 residues. Trimming shortened V by 5 bases and J by 11 bases, and 19 bases separated the two germline ends. CDR3 in amino acids: CASSRDTSGSAQHF. CDR3 DNA: TGTGCCAGCAGTCGAGACACGTCCGGCTCAGCCCAGCATTTT.

This clone was detected only once. The chain couples TRBV10-3 to TRBJ2-3; D not resolved. Per the germline V gene, CDR1 is ENHRY and CDR2 is SYGVKD. CDR3 length: 15 amino acids. V was shortened by 0 bases and J by 0 bases, with 7 bases between the two germline ends. As DNA, the CDR3 is TGTGCCATCAGTGAGTCGAGTGGTAGCACAGATACGCAGTATTTT. Translating gives CAISESSGSTDTQYF.

J is TRBJ2-2 and V is TRBV19; D tentatively reads TRBD1 or TRBD2 (5 bases each). The CDR3 runs to 16 residues. The germline gives CDR1 LNHDA, CDR2 SQIVND (reference sequence). Trimming removed 3 bases from V and 0 bases from J, with 11 bases in between. CDR3 amino acids: CASSIVRGANTGELFF. DNA of the CDR3: TGTGCCAGTAGTATTGTGAGGGGCGCGAACACCGGGGAGCTGTTTTTT.

The rearrangement links TRBV2 to TRBJ2-7; D is possibly TRBD2 (6 bases). CDR3 length equals 14 residues. With 6 bases removed from V and 3 bases from J, the gap between germline ends came to 15 bases. The germline CDR1 and CDR2 sequences are SNHLY and FYNNEI. The CDR3 DNA sequence: TGTGCCAGCAGACACCCGGGAGAGCTCTACGAGCAGTACTTC. Translating gives CASRHPGELYEQYF.

This chain links TRBV9 with TRBJ2-5; TRBD1 agrees at 10 bases. The CDR3 spans 18 residues. Trimming cost V 0 bases and J 4 bases; bases outside gene matches: 12. Germline CDR1 is SGDLS and CDR2 is YYNGEE. Here the CDR3 reads CASSVGPRGGTGVETQYF. The CDR3 DNA follows: TGTGCCAGCAGCGTAGGTCCCAGGGGTGGGACAGGGGTAGAGACCCAGTACTTC.

The genes are TRBV25-1 and TRBJ2-2; possible D gene TRBD2, 6 bases. Germline V gives CDR1 MGHDK, CDR2 SYGVNS. The CDR3 extends over 11 amino acids. Trimming stripped 8 bases from V and 5 bases from J, with 6 bases between. In DNA, the CDR3 is TGTGCCAGCCGGGAGACCGGGGAGCTGTTTTTT. This encodes CASRETGELFF.

The chain joins TRBV11-2 to TRBJ2-2; the match to TRBD1 covers 10 bases. This CDR3 has 15 amino acids. After removal of 3 bases from V and 3 bases from J, the junction contained 1 base not matched to a gene. Germline assignment: CDR1 SGHAT and CDR2 FQNNGV. CDR3 nucleotide sequence: TGTGCCAGCAGCTTGACAGGGGGCGACACCGGGGAGCTGTTTTTT. Translating gives CASSLTGGDTGELFF.

The chain links TRBV5-5 to TRBJ2-5, with D tentatively TRBD1 (5 bases). V was pared by 4 bases and J by 10 bases, with 11 bases between. CDR3 size: 11 residues. Germline V gene lookup returns CDR1 SGHKS and CDR2 YYEKEE (reference sequence). In DNA form, the CDR3 reads TGTGCCAGCAGCCGCGACAGCGACCAGTACTTC. Protein: CASSRDSDQYF.

The rearrangement joins TRBV5-1 to TRBJ1-4; 9 bases are a match to TRBD1. V shed 4 bases and J 7 bases; nucleotides not matched to a gene: 8. The CDR3 sequence is 15 residues long. Germline V gene lookup returns CDR1 SGHRS and CDR2 YFSETQ. The CDR3 protein is CASSIWGQGAEKLFF. The CDR3 bases are TGCGCCAGCAGCATCTGGGGACAGGGTGCTGAAAAACTGTTTTTT.

The chain links TRBV30 to TRBJ2-3, with no clear D. Deletions cut 3 bases from V and 3 bases from J, with 16 bases between. Germline lookup yields CDR1 GTSNPN and CDR2 SVGIG (reference sequence). The CDR3 loop spans 15 amino acids. This CDR3 is CAWSRTHPRTDTQYF. CDR3 sequence (DNA): TGTGCCTGGAGCCGGACCCATCCGAGGACAGATACGCAGTATTTT.